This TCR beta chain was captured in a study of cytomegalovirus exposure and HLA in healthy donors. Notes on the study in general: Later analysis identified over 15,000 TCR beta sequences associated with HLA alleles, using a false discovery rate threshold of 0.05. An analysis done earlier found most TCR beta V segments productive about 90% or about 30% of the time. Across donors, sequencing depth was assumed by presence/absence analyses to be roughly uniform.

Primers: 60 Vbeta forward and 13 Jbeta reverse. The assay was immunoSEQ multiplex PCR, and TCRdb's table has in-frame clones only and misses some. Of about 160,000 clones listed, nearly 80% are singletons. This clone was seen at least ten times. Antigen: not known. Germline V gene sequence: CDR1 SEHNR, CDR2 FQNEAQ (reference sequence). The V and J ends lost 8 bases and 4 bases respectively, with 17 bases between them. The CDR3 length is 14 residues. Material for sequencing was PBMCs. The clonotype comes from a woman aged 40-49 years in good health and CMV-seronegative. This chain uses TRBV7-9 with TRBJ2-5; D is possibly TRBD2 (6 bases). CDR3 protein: CASANWRGGETQYF. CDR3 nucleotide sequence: TGTGCCAGCGCTAATTGGAGGGGTGGAGAGACCCAGTACTTC.